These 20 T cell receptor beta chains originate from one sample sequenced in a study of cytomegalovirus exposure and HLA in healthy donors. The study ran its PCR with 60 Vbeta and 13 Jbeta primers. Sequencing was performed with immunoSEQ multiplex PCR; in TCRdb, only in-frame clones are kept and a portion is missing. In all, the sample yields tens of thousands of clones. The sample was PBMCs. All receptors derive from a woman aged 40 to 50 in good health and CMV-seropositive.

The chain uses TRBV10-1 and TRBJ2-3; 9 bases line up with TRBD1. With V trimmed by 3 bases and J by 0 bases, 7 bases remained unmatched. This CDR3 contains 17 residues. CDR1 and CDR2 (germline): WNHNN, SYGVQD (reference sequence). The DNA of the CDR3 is TGCGCCAGCAGTGATCACAGGGGGCTTACAAGCACAGATACGCAGTATTTT. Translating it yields CASSDHRGLTSTDTQYF.

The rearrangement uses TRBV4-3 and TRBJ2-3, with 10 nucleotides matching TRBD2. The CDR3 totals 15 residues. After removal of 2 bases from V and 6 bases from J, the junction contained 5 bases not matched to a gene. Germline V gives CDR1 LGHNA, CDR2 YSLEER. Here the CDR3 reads CASSQLLAGRDTQYF. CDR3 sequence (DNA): TGCGCCAGCAGCCAACTACTAGCGGGGAGGGATACGCAGTATTTT.

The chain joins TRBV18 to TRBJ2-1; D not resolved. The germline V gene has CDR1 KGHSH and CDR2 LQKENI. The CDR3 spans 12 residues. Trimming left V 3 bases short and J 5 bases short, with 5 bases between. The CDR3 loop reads CASSPRDNEQFF. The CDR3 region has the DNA TGTGCCAGCTCACCTCGGGACAATGAGCAGTTCTTC.

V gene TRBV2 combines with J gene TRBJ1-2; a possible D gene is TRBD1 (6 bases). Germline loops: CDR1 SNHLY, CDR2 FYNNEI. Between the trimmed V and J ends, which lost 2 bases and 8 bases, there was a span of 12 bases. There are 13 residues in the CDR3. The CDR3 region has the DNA TGTGCCAGCAGTGAAATCCCAGGGGACGGCTACACCTTC. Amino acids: CASSEIPGDGYTF.

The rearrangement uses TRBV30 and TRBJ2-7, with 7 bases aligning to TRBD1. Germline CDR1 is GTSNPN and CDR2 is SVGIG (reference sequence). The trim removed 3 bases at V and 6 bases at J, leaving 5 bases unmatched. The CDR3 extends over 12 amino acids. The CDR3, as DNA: TGTGCCTGGAGAACAGGGGATGGCGAGCAGTACTTC. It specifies CAWRTGDGEQYF.

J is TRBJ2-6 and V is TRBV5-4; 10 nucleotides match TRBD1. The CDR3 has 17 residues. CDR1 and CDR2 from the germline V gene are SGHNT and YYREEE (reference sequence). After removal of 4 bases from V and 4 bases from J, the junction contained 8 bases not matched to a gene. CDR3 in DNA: TGTGCCAGCAGCCGACGGACAGGGGGAGAAGGGGCCAACGTCCTGACTTTC. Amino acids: CASSRRTGGEGANVLTF. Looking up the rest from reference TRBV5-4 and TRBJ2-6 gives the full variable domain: ETGVTQSPTHLIKTRGQQVTLRCSSQSGHNTVSWYQQALGQGPQFIFQYYREEENGRGNFPPRFSGLQFPNYSSELNVNALELDDSALYLCASSRRTGGEGANVLTFGAGSRLTVL.

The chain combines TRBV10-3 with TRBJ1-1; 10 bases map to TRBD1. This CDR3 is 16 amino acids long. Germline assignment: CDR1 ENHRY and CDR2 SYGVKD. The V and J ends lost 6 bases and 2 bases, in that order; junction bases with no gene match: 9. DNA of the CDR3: TGTGCCATCAGGATTGACAGGGGGCATGTCAACACTGAAGCTTTCTTT. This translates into CAIRIDRGHVNTEAFF.

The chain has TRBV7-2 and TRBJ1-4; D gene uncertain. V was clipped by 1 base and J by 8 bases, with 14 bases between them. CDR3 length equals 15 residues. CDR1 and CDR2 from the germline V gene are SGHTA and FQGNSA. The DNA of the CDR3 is TGTGCCAGCAGCTTAGTGCCCGGGGTCGGAGAAAAACTGTTTTTT. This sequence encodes CASSLVPGVGEKLFF.

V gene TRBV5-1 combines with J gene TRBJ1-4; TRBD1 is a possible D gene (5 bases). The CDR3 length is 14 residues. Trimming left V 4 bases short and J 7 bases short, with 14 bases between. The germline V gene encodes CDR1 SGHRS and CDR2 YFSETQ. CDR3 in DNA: TGCGCCAGCAGCATAGGGGTGGCGACTGAAAAACTGTTTTTT. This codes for CASSIGVATEKLFF.

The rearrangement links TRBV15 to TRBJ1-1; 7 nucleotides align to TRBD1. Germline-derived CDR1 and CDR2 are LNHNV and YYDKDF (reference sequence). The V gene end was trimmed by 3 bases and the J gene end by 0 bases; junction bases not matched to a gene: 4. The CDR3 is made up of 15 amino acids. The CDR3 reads CATSSGQVLNTEAFF. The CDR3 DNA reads TGTGCCACCAGCAGCGGACAGGTCCTGAACACTGAAGCTTTCTTT.

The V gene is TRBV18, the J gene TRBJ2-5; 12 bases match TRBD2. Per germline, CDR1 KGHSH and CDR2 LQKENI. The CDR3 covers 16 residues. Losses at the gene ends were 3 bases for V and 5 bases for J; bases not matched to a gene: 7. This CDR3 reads CASSPRTSGTRETQYF. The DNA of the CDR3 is TGTGCCAGCTCACCTCGGACTAGCGGGACGCGGGAGACCCAGTACTTC.

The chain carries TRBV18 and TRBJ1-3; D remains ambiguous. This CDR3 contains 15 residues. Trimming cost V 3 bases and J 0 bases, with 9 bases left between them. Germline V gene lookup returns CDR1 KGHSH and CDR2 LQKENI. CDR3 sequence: CASSPAPGSGNTIYF. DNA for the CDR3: TGTGCCAGCTCACCCGCCCCCGGCTCTGGAAACACCATATATTTT.

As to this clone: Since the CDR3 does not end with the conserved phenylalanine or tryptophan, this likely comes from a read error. CDR3 loop: CASSLDPGGFVSNYGYTL. CDR3 nucleotides: TGTGCCAGCAGCTTAGATCCGGGGGGCTTTGTGTCTAACTATGGCTACACCCTC. The chain employs TRBV11-2 and TRBJ1-2, with TRBD1 as a possible D gene (6 bases). The CDR3 loop spans 18 amino acids. Germline V gene data show CDR1 as SGHAT and CDR2 as FQNNGV. Trimming removed 0 bases at V and 0 bases at J, with 17 bases between.

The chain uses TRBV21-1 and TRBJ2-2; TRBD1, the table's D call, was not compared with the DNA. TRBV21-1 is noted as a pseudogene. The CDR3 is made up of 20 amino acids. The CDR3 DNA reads TGTGCCAGCAGCAAACGACAGGGGGACCTTCCTACCTTGAACACCGGGGAGCCGTTTTTT. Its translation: CASSKRQGDLPTLNTGEPFF.

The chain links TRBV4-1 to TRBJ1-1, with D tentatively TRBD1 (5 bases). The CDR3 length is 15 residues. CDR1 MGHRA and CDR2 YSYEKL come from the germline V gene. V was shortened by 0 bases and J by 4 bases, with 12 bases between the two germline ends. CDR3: CASSQESGRATEAFF. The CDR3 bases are TGCGCCAGCAGCCAAGAATCGGGCAGGGCCACTGAAGCTTTCTTT.

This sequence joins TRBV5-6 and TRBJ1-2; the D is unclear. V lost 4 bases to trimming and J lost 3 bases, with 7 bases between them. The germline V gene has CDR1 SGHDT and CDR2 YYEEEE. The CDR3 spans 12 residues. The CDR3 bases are TGTGCCAGCAGCGCCAGTGACTATGGCTACACCTTC. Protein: CASSASDYGYTF.

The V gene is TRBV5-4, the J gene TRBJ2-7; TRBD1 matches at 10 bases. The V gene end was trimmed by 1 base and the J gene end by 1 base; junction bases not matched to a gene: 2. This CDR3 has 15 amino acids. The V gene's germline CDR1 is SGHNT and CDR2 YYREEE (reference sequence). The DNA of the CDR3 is TGTGCCAGCAGCTTGCGGGACAGGGGTTCCTACGAGCAGTACTTC. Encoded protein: CASSLRDRGSYEQYF.

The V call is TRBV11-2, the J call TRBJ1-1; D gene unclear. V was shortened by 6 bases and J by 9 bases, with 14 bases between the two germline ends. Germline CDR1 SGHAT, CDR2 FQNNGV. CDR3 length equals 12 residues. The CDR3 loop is CASSEGFEKAFF. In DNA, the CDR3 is TGTGCCAGCAGTGAGGGCTTTGAAAAAGCTTTCTTT.

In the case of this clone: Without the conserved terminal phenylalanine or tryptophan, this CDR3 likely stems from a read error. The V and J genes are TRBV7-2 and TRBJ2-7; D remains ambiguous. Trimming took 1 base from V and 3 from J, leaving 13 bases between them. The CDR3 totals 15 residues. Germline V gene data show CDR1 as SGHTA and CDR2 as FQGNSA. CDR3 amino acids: CASSLESQRNYEQYL. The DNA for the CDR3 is TGTGCCAGCAGCTTAGAGTCGCAGCGAAACTACGAGCAGTACCTC.

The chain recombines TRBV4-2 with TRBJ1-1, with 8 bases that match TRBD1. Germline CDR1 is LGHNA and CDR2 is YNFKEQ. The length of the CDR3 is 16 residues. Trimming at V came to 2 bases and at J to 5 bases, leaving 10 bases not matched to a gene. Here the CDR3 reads CASSQPLTGVRTEAFF. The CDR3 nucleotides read TGTGCCAGCAGCCAACCCCTGACAGGGGTGAGAACTGAAGCTTTCTTT.